These T cell receptor beta chains were read from a single sample in a study of cytomegalovirus exposure and HLA in healthy donors. Assay used: immunoSEQ multiplex PCR; TCRdb lists only in-frame clones, some missing. This sample has over 70,000 clones, with around 84% found just once. Source material: PBMCs. The receptors derive from a man younger than 35 in good health and CMV-seronegative. CDR3s include the opening cysteine and the closing phenylalanine or tryptophan. A D gene is named only where the DNA matches it firmly. Expanded clones get a size class; other rows say once, few or many, or leave the size out.

D,V,J,size,CDR3,DNA
TRBD1,TRBV6-6,TRBJ1-2,.,CASSYSTRTGGYTF,TGTGCCAGCAGTTACTCGACCCGGACAGGTGGCTACACCTTC
TRBD2,TRBV5-1,TRBJ2-1,.,CASSWGGGGVNEQFF,TGCGCCAGCAGCTGGGGAGGCGGGGGGGTGAATGAGCAGTTCTTC
.,TRBV2,TRBJ1-1,.,CASGPNVGSEAFF,TGTGCCAGCGGGCCCAACGTAGGCTCTGAAGCTTTCTTT
TRBD1,TRBV6-1,TRBJ2-3,.,CASSARDRPTDTQYF,TGTGCCAGCAGTGCAAGGGACAGACCGACAGATACGCAGTATTTT
.,TRBV28,TRBJ1-1,once,CASSRVSEVNTEAFF,TGTGCCAGCAGCCGCGTCTCTGAGGTGAACACTGAAGCTTTCTTT
TRBD1,TRBV14,TRBJ1-2,.,CASSLWGQGGNGYTF,TGTGCCAGCAGCCTATGGGGACAGGGAGGGAATGGCTACACCTTC
.,TRBV18,TRBJ1-1,.,CVSSPQREVNTEAFF,TGTGTCAGCTCACCTCAACGGGAAGTGAACACTGAAGCTTTCTTT
TRBD1,TRBV6-1,TRBJ1-6,.,CASSLQGGTNSPLHF,TGTGCCAGCAGCCTACAGGGGGGGACGAATTCACCCCTCCACTTT
TRBD1,TRBV10-3,TRBJ1-3,.,CAISRQGAVGNTIYF,TGTGCCATCAGTAGACAGGGGGCGGTTGGAAACACCATATATTTT
.,TRBV7-9,TRBJ2-7,few,CASGDIRLFYEQYF,TGTGCCAGCGGGGACATTCGCCTTTTCTACGAGCAGTACTTC
TRBD1,TRBV25-1,TRBJ1-1,.,CASSELGTGEGSTEAFF,TGTGCCAGCAGTGAACTCGGTACAGGGGAAGGGAGCACTGAAGCTTTCTTT
.,TRBV4-2,TRBJ1-1,.,CASSLGSQGTEAFF,TGTGCCAGCAGCCTAGGATCACAGGGAACTGAAGCTTTCTTT
.,TRBV5-5,TRBJ2-7,.,CASSLNRLGPRSSYEQYF,TGTGCCAGCAGCTTGAATCGGCTGGGGCCCCGGAGCTCCTACGAGCAGTACTTC
.,TRBV13,TRBJ1-3,.,CASSLMRASGNTIYF,TGTGCCAGCAGCTTAATGAGGGCATCCGGAAACACCATATATTTT
TRBD1,TRBV18,TRBJ1-1,.,CATQPGQANTEAFF,TGTGCCACCCAACCAGGACAGGCGAACACTGAAGCTTTCTTT
.,TRBV6-5,TRBJ1-3,.,CASRETNSGNTIYF,TGTGCCAGCAGGGAGACGAACTCTGGAAACACCATATATTTT
TRBD1,TRBV7-3,TRBJ1-2,.,CASSSGQGYGYTF,TGTGCCAGCAGCTCGGGACAGGGGTATGGCTACACCTTC
.,TRBV7-9,TRBJ1-2,.,CASERTFYGYTF,TGTGCCAGCGAGCGCACTTTCTATGGCTACACCTTC
.,TRBV7-3,TRBJ2-3,.,CASSLRSVDTQYF,TGTGCCAGCAGCTTAAGGTCGGTTGATACGCAGTATTTT
.,TRBV7-8,TRBJ1-6,.,CASSFGRGRGSPLHF,TGTGCCAGCAGCTTTGGGAGGGGAAGGGGTTCACCCCTCCACTTT
.,TRBV21-1,TRBJ2-1,.,CASSKLAGYNEQFF,TGTGCCAGCAGCAAACTAGCGGGGTACAATGAGCAGTTCTTC
.,TRBV6-5,TRBJ1-1,few,CASSLSYGEAFF,TGTGCCAGCAGTTTATCTTACGGTGAAGCTTTCTTT